This T cell receptor (beta chain) was found in a study of blood T cell repertoires in COVID-19. As for the study in general: Sample material is recorded as cDNA or gDNA derived from T cells, B-cell-depleted T cells, or PBMCs.

CDR1 ENHRY and CDR2 SYGVKD come from the germline V gene. This CDR3 spans 16 amino acids. The ends lost 6 bases at V and 4 bases at J; junction bases unmatched: 11. Clones were sequenced by immunoSEQ multiplex PCR, and TCRdb holds only the in-frame ones, with some missing. The sample records under 90,000 clones, 70% to 90% being singletons. The sequence was collected from a woman in her fifties or sixties with COVID-19, enrolled during active disease. This rearrangement joins TRBV10-3 to TRBJ2-5; 10 bases are a match to TRBD1. The sequenced sample consisted of peripheral blood. The CDR3 protein is CAIRNPGTGDRETQYF. CDR3 nucleotides: TGTGCCATCAGGAACCCCGGGACAGGGGATAGAGAGACCCAGTACTTC.